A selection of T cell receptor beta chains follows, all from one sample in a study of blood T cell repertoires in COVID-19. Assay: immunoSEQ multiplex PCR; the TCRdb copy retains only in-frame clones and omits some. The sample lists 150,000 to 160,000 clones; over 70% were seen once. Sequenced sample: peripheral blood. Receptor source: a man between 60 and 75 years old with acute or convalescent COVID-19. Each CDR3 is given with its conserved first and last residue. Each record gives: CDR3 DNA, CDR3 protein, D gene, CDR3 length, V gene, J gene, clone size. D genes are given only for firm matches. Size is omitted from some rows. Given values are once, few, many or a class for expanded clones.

CDR3nt: TGTGCCAGCAGCTTAGAGGCGGGGGGCCTCGAGGAGCAGTACTTC
CDR3aa: CASSLEAGGLEEQYF
d_gene: TRBD2
len: 15
v_gene: TRBV7-2
j_gene: TRBJ2-7
abundance: NA

CDR3nt: TGTGCCAGCGGGACAGGCAACACCGGGGAGCTGTTTTTT
CDR3aa: CASGTGNTGELFF
d_gene: TRBD1
len: 13
v_gene: TRBV7-2
j_gene: TRBJ2-2
abundance: once

CDR3nt: TGTGCCAGCAGCTGGGGGCAGGGCGATCAGCCCCAGCATTTT
CDR3aa: CASSWGQGDQPQHF
d_gene: NA
len: 14
v_gene: TRBV9
j_gene: TRBJ1-5
abundance: NA

CDR3nt: TGTGCCAGCAGCGCCGTAGAGCCCGGGGAGCTGTTTTTT
CDR3aa: CASSAVEPGELFF
d_gene: NA
len: 13
v_gene: TRBV9
j_gene: TRBJ2-2
abundance: many

CDR3nt: TGCAGCGCCGATTCACAGGGGCCGTTTAACTATGGCTACACCTTC
CDR3aa: CSADSQGPFNYGYTF
d_gene: TRBD1
len: 15
v_gene: TRBV29-1
j_gene: TRBJ1-2
abundance: NA

CDR3nt: TGTGCCAGCAGCGTAGGGCAGGAAGGAAAACTGTTTTTT
CDR3aa: CASSVGQEGKLFF
d_gene: NA
len: 13
v_gene: TRBV9
j_gene: TRBJ1-4
abundance: medium-sized

CDR3nt: TGTGCCAGTAGTCTAAGGACAGGGATTGAAGCTTTCTTT
CDR3aa: CASSLRTGIEAFF
d_gene: TRBD1
len: 13
v_gene: TRBV19
j_gene: TRBJ1-1
abundance: NA

CDR3nt: TGTGCCAGCAGTTTAACGGGACAGCTCCCTTACGAGCAGTACTTC
CDR3aa: CASSLTGQLPYEQYF
d_gene: TRBD1
len: 15
v_gene: TRBV27
j_gene: TRBJ2-7
abundance: NA

CDR3nt: TGTGCCAGCAGCCCGGATGTCCGGGTTATTCAGTACTTC
CDR3aa: CASSPDVRVIQYF
d_gene: NA
len: 13
v_gene: TRBV5-5
j_gene: TRBJ2-4
abundance: NA

CDR3nt: TGTGCCAGCTCACCACCCCTTGGACAGGGAATAGCTCAGCCCCAGCATTTT
CDR3aa: CASSPPLGQGIAQPQHF
d_gene: TRBD1
len: 17
v_gene: TRBV18
j_gene: TRBJ1-5
abundance: NA

CDR3nt: TGTGCCAGCAGCCAAATGGTCACACAAGAGACCCAGTACTTC
CDR3aa: CASSQMVTQETQYF
d_gene: NA
len: 14
v_gene: TRBV2
j_gene: TRBJ2-5
abundance: NA

CDR3nt: TGTGCCAGCAGCCTTCATACAGGGTTCGATTCACCCCTCCACTTT
CDR3aa: CASSLHTGFDSPLHF
d_gene: NA
len: 15
v_gene: TRBV5-4
j_gene: TRBJ1-6
abundance: NA

CDR3nt: TGTGCCAGCAGCTTAGACGGGGTCGGCGGCTACACCTTC
CDR3aa: CASSLDGVGGYTF
d_gene: NA
len: 13
v_gene: TRBV7-8
j_gene: TRBJ1-2
abundance: NA

CDR3nt: TGCGCCAGCAGCTTGGCGACACGGAACACTGAAGCTTTCTTT
CDR3aa: CASSLATRNTEAFF
d_gene: NA
len: 14
v_gene: TRBV5-1
j_gene: TRBJ1-1
abundance: NA

CDR3nt: TGTGCCAGCAGCTTAATACAGGGGTGGACCACTGAAGCTTTCTTT
CDR3aa: CASSLIQGWTTEAFF
d_gene: TRBD1
len: 15
v_gene: TRBV5-6
j_gene: TRBJ1-1
abundance: once

CDR3nt: TGTGCCAGCAGTGAAGTCGGCGGGGAGCTGTTTTTT
CDR3aa: CASSEVGGELFF
d_gene: NA
len: 12
v_gene: TRBV6-1
j_gene: TRBJ2-2
abundance: NA

CDR3nt: TGTGCCACCGCCCGGGACAGGGTATCAGATACGCAGTATTTT
CDR3aa: CATARDRVSDTQYF
d_gene: TRBD1
len: 14
v_gene: TRBV6-5
j_gene: TRBJ2-3
abundance: NA

CDR3nt: TGTGCCAGCAGCCGGGGTGGTGGGGGCGATGGCTACACCTTC
CDR3aa: CASSRGGGGDGYTF
d_gene: NA
len: 14
v_gene: TRBV5-4
j_gene: TRBJ1-2
abundance: NA

CDR3nt: TGTGCCAGTAGGGTCCAGGCTCATGGCTACACCTTC
CDR3aa: CASRVQAHGYTF
d_gene: NA
len: 12
v_gene: TRBV19
j_gene: TRBJ1-2
abundance: once

CDR3nt: TGTGCCAGTAGTATAGTTGGGAGGACAGGAGGATCACCCCTCCACTTT
CDR3aa: CASSIVGRTGGSPLHF
d_gene: TRBD1
len: 16
v_gene: TRBV19
j_gene: TRBJ1-6
abundance: NA

CDR3nt: TGTGCCAGCAGGTCCCAGGGGTTCGGAAACACCATATATTTT
CDR3aa: CASRSQGFGNTIYF
d_gene: NA
len: 14
v_gene: TRBV5-6
j_gene: TRBJ1-3
abundance: NA

CDR3nt: TGTGCCAGCAGTTCGCGGGGTTCAAGGGCCTACAATGAGCAGTTCTTC
CDR3aa: CASSSRGSRAYNEQFF
d_gene: NA
len: 16
v_gene: TRBV28
j_gene: TRBJ2-1
abundance: NA

CDR3nt: TGTGCCAGCAGGACCCCAATGGGCCTAGCGGAGAGAACCTACAATGAGCAGTTCTTC
CDR3aa: CASRTPMGLAERTYNEQFF
d_gene: TRBD2
len: 19
v_gene: TRBV2
j_gene: TRBJ2-1
abundance: NA